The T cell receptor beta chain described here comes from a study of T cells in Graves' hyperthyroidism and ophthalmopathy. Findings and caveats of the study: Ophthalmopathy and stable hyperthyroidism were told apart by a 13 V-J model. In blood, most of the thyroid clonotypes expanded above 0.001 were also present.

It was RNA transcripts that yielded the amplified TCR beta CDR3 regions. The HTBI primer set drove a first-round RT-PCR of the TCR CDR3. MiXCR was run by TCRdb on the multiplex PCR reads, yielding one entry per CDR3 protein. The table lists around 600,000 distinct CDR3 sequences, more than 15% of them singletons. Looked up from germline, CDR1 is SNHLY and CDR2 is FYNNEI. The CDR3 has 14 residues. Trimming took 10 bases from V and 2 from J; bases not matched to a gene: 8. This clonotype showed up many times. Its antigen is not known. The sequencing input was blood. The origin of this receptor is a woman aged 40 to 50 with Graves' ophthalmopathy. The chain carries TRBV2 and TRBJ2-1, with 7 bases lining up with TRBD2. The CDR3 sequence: CATKSGAPYNEQFF. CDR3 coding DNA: TGTGCCACTAAGAGCGGGGCCCCCTACAATGAGCAGTTCTTC.